The sample holds many counts of the clone carrying this TCR beta chain. Its target is unknown. The sample comes from a study of CD8 T cells in ankylosing spondylitis. Study findings and constraints: In peripheral blood, disease-linked CD8+ clones occurred at relatively low frequencies. Existing reports had already noted some motif variants in reactive arthritis synovial fluid and blood. A TCR beta motif made of about 8 highly homologous variants seemed typical of ankylosing spondylitis blood.

TCRdb used MiXCR to reprocess the 5' RACE reads, holding one entry per CDR3 protein. Of roughly 69,000 distinct CDR3 sequences listed, approximately 5% are singletons. The V and J ends lost 5 bases and 10 bases respectively, with 17 bases between them. CDR1 and CDR2 from the germline V gene are MNHNS and SASEGT. The CDR3 extends over 13 amino acids. The sequencing input was blood, either unsorted or a sorted T cell fraction (not recorded which). J is TRBJ1-1 and V is TRBV6-1; D gene ambiguous. This TCR was recovered from a male donor with ankylosing spondylitis or in good health (not recorded which). The CDR3, as DNA: TGTGCCAGCAGTCAAAACGACCAGGAAGGAGCTTTCTTT. Translated: CASSQNDQEGAFF.